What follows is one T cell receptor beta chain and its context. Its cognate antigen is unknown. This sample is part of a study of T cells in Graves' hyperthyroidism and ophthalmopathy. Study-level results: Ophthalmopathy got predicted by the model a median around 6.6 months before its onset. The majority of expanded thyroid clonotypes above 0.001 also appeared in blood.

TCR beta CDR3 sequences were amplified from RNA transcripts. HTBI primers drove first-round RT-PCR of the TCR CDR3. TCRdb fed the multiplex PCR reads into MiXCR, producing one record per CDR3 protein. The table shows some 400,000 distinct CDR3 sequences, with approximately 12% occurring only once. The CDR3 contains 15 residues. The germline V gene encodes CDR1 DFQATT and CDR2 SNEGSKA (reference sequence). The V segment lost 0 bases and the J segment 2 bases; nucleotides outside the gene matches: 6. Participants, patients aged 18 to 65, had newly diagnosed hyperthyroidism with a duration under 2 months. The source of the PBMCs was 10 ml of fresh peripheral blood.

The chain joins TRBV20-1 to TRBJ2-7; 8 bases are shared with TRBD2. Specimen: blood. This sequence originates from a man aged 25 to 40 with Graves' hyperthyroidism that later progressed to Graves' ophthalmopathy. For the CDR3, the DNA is TGCAGTGCTAGAGAATCGGGGGGGGGCACCTACGAGCAGTACTTC. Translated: CSARESGGGTYEQYF.